This record looks at one T cell receptor (beta chain) sequence and its context. Its cognate antigen has yet to be identified. No much larger clonotype is one base removed from it; base qualities were not supplied. Libraries came from the immunoSEQ multiplex PCR assay. A mixture of 60 forward primers for TCR Vbeta segments and 13 reverse primers for TCR Jbeta segments was used in the multiplex PCR. The CDR3 region of rearranged TCR beta genes was amplified from genomic DNA with a multiplex PCR assay. Amplified TCR beta libraries were sequenced as 87-base-pair reads on the Illumina HiSeq System. The authors' analysis ran thus. A later analysis tallied 70 million to 100 million unique TCR beta chains across the 700 or so repertoires, and around 9.9 million of those chains were shared by two or more donors. Raw reads were error-corrected and collapsed into unique sequences by a nearest-neighbor algorithm in which closely related sequences were merged to remove PCR and sequencing errors. Alignment of CDR3 sequences to IMGT reference sequences was used to assign V, D and J gene segments. Each retained sequence needed at least a six-nucleotide match to both a V gene segment and a J gene segment. Rearrangements were called productive when the CDR3 lacked stop codons and stayed in frame with V and J; all others were non-productive. Following IMGT convention, CDR3 was defined as the stretch from the second conserved V-encoded cysteine to the conserved J-encoded phenylalanine. The earlier analysis of 587 of the donors excluded sequences that lacked an unambiguous match to a single V gene segment. In an earlier analysis of more than 500 of the donors, a V segment was called functional when productive rearrangements were above 56.7%, and segregating when the standard deviation between donors exceeded 5%. A statistical classification framework was developed to diagnose cytomegalovirus status using the catalog of TCR beta chain sequences. V and J gene assignment, in a later analysis, came from comparing TCR nucleotide sequences with IMGT/GENE-DB human TR gene sequences. A later analysis assigned CDR3 sequences and most-parsimonious VDJ recombination scenarios with the TCRdist pipeline. In a later analysis, each TCR beta chain was defined by its CDR3 amino acid sequence together with its V-gene family, and reads lacking a unique V-gene family were excluded. In a later analysis, 500 to 700 highly shared, low-generation-probability nucleotide sequences were removed to address suspected cross-contamination and a sequencing artifact. In a later analysis, a clonal expansion index for each public chain was calculated from normalized within-repertoire ranks of inferred template counts. In a later analysis, generation probabilities were computed with a VDJ recombination model fitted to out-of-frame rearrangements, and the resulting probabilities were checked against IGoR. Hypergeometric tests were used in a later analysis to score TCR-TCR, TCR-HLA and TCR-CMV co-occurrence, with a repertoire-size bias correction applied to the TCR pairs. In a later analysis, false discovery rates were estimated by permuting HLA or CMV assignments 20 times. In a later analysis, co-occurring TCRs were grouped using DBSCAN, with TCRdist sequence similarity added in when clustering inside HLA-allele-positive subsets. Co-occurrence clustering excluded repertoires with fewer than 30,000 or more than 120,000 public chains, plus five with anomalous nucleotide sharing. Imported from immuneACCESS, the table was reduced by TCRdb to in-frame sequences with V and J called. These copies leave out some clones; in studies compared against another copy, an unresolved V gene accounts for under half, and the cause of the remainder is not known. The DNA was the basis for D and trimming; V, J and clone size are from that table. This sample holds around 150,000 clones; around four fifths were observed only once. Jointly, the top ten make up roughly 10% of the sample.

This sample was taken from a study of cytomegalovirus exposure and HLA in healthy donors (dated by TCRdb to about 2017). Background on the whole study: In an earlier analysis of some 550 of the donors, 276 Gb of sequence data and 100 million or so unique TCR beta sequences from 150 million to 200 million T cells were reported. An early release covering over 500 HLA-typed donors comprised about 310 gigabases of sequencing data and tens of millions of unique TCR sequences. Of the roughly 400 genotyped donors, about 84% fell in the genetic ancestry cluster associated with self-reported Caucasian donors. The study aimed to test whether signatures of past pathogen exposure could be identified by cataloging public T cell receptors. Using immunosequencing, the study profiled T cell repertoires from around 680 subjects and related those repertoires to cytomegalovirus serostatus. A separate validation cohort of roughly 130 different subjects was used in addition to the 666-subject first cohort. To predict cytomegalovirus infection status, the study combined high-throughput TCR immunosequencing, statistical association of individual TCRs with disease status, and machine learning. In a later analysis, previously published TCR beta repertoires from hundreds of donors were re-analyzed and high-resolution HLA genotyping was added so that TCR occurrence patterns could be studied. In the later analysis, no new phenotypic data were used to find candidate immune exposures; instead, reliance was placed on TCR beta sequences and their occurrence across donors. An earlier analysis of approximately 500 of the donors applied high-throughput TCR beta sequencing to assess whether each TCR beta V gene segment acted as functional or pseudogenic. Donor age, sex, ethnicity and CMV serostatus were collected together with the repertoire data. A later genetic analysis used genome-wide SNP genotypes for about three fifths of the 666 donors, treating that subset as a discovery cohort. Every repertoire in the discovery cohort had been generated on one and the same sequencing platform. Class I and class II HLA loci were covered by the typing at four-digit resolution. The number of donors typed differed by locus, with 629-630 for A, B, C, DRB1 and DQB1, more than 500 for DQA1, 600 to 610 for DPA1, and roughly 450 for DPB1. A handful of DR-DQ haplotypes were treated as single units for association and clustering because of strong linkage in the cohort. On average, around 240,000 unique TCR beta nucleotide sequences were sequenced per donor among 300 to 500 genotyped donors of the cohort, with roughly 19% of those sequences being non-productive.

Overall study outcomes, separate from this receptor: A cluster of highly shared sequence variants was judged likely to represent a technical artifact of the sequencing pipeline. A further reported finding was that TCR beta sequences accurately predicted the HLA-A and HLA-B alleles for most subjects in the first cohort. In a later analysis, the rate of TCR association differed among HLA loci, with DRB1 alleles having the most associated TCRs and HLA-C alleles having the fewest. Immune exposure information for the cohort was limited to CMV serostatus. A few of the identified cytomegalovirus-associated TCR beta chains were confirmed in vitro to be specific for cytomegalovirus antigens. An association between a missense DCLRE1C variant and V-gene and J-gene trimming of TCR beta chains was found in a later genetic analysis and replicated in an independent cohort. Correlated functional status among segregating V segments might be attributable to linkage disequilibrium, but an unknown experimental factor could not be ruled out. A later analysis found that most CMV-associated TCR beta chains appeared HLA-restricted, with HLA associations seemingly driven largely by CMV exposure. In an earlier analysis of 450 to 750 of the donors, most TCR beta V segments appeared in productive rearrangements about 90% or about 30% of the time, broadly matching IMGT annotations. The authors suggested that the approach could potentially be extended to other disease states and immunological phenotypes. A later analysis reported that several top co-occurrence clusters appeared linked to parvovirus B19, influenza, CMV and Epstein-Barr virus. A later analysis found that HLA-associated TCR beta chains were more clonally expanded and had lower generation probabilities than equally common non-associated chains. Strong co-occurrence of HLA alleles, especially DR and DQ, made assigning TCR associations to individual alleles difficult. Specific HLA alleles were associated with about 17,000 TCR beta sequences at a false discovery rate of 0.05 in a later analysis. Because HLA typing was missing for some donors at each locus, association tests included only the typed subset. The study listed over 150 TCR beta chains as associated with cytomegalovirus. In a later genetic analysis, fewer N-insertions in productive TCRs were reported among donors in an Asian-associated ancestry cluster than the roughly 700-donor mean. The earlier analysis of about 600 of the donors excluded over 15 rarely observed V segments, including chromosome 9 orphons, because counts were too low. In both the original and validation cohorts, the classifier was reported to diagnose cytomegalovirus status with high specificity and sensitivity. While some public TCRs were present in many individuals, most TCR sequences turned up only very rarely across donors. Presence/absence analyses assumed roughly uniform sequencing depth across donors, an assumption that may not hold. This cohort had only TCR beta chains sequenced, and the lack of alpha or paired-chain data limited which features could be detected.

The cohort consisted of 650 to 700 healthy bone marrow donors. Cohort members were all nominally healthy when sampled, although unrecorded immune exposures were likely present. The donor was CMV seropositive and belonged to the group of about 290 seropositive cohort members. A peripheral blood sample was provided by each donor, and peripheral blood mononuclear cells were used for TCR beta sequencing. Genomic DNA was extracted from the blood cell samples with the Qiagen DNeasy Blood Extraction Kit. The sequencing input was PBMCs. The clonotype comes from a man aged 18 to 30 in good health and CMV-seropositive.

The CDR3 here reads CATSRQGAANEKLFF. Here is the DNA: TGTGCCACCAGCAGACAGGGGGCGGCTAATGAAAAACTGTTTTTT. The rearrangement combines TRBV15 with TRBJ1-4, and 8 junctional nucleotides match TRBD1. The germline V gene (reference sequence) provides CDR1 LNHNV and CDR2 YYDKDF. Trimming accounts for 2 bases at V and 3 bases at J, while the number of junction bases matched to no gene is 2. The CDR3 spans 15 residues, from the cysteine through the phenylalanine. The DNA shown is the 45-base CDR3, in frame from base 1.